This entry lists 14 T cell receptor beta chains sequenced from one sample in a study of control samples from healthy donors and cancer patients. The protocol was immunoSEQ multiplex PCR, while the TCRdb copy is restricted to in-frame clones and leaves out a portion. The data contain about 94,000 clones, around nine tenths of them singletons. The specimen sequenced was blood. These receptor sequences come from a young woman in good health.

The J gene is TRBJ1-1, the V gene TRBV18; a weak D match, TRBD1 (6 bases). This CDR3 spans 16 amino acids. V lost 0 bases to trimming and J lost 3 bases, with 14 bases between them. Looked up from germline, CDR1 is KGHSH and CDR2 is LQKENI. CDR3 DNA: TGTGCCAGCTCACCACCGGGCAGGGGCAGGGACACTGAAGCTTTCTTT. As protein: CASSPPGRGRDTEAFF.

V is TRBV9 and J is TRBJ2-5; no clear D. The CDR3 is 14 residues long. Germline V lookup: CDR1 SGDLS, CDR2 YYNGEE. V lost 4 bases and J lost 5, with 15 bases in between. CDR3 nucleotides: TGTGCCAGCAGCCCCTCCCCCGGGTCGGAGACCCAGTACTTC. Translation: CASSPSPGSETQYF. The entire variable domain, with the rest obtained from reference TRBV9 and TRBJ2-5, is as follows: DSGVTQTPKHLITATGQRVTLRCSPRSGDLSVYWYQQSLDQGLQFLIQYYNGEERAKGNILERFSAQQFPDLHSELNLSSLELGDSALYFCASSPSPGSETQYFGPGTRLLVL.

The chain employs TRBV2 and TRBJ2-3; D uncertain. V was cut by 10 bases and J by 4 bases, with 18 bases left in between. From germline, CDR1 is SNHLY and CDR2 FYNNEI. This CDR3 spans 14 amino acids. Written as DNA, the CDR3 is TGTGCCACAACTCTGGGATCCTCAGCAGATACGCAGTATTTT. Residues: CATTLGSSADTQYF.

This rearrangement joins TRBV6-5 to TRBJ1-6, with TRBD1 as a possible D gene (6 bases). V was cut by 4 bases and J by 7 bases, with 17 bases left in between. Germline lookup yields CDR1 MNHEY and CDR2 SVGAGI. The CDR3 spans 16 residues. CDR3 sequence (DNA): TGTGCCAGCAGTTTAACGGAGGGGGGGCTCAATTCACCCCTCCACTTT. It specifies CASSLTEGGLNSPLHF.

The chain carries TRBV5-1 and TRBJ1-4; D gene ambiguous. Trimming left V 4 bases short and J 4 bases short, with 11 bases between. Germline-derived CDR1 and CDR2 are SGHRS and YFSETQ. CDR3 length equals 14 residues. CDR3 sequence (DNA): TGCGCCAGCAGCCTCATGGGCGATAATGAAAAACTGTTTTTT. Protein product: CASSLMGDNEKLFF.

V is TRBV4-1 and J is TRBJ1-5; D is perhaps TRBD1 (5 bases). CDR3 length: 16 amino acids. Germline V gene lookup returns CDR1 MGHRA and CDR2 YSYEKL. Deletions cut 2 bases from V and 4 bases from J, with 15 bases between. The CDR3, as DNA: TGCGCCAGCAGCCAACGGGTACAGGAACTTAATCAGCCCCAGCATTTT. Translation gives CASSQRVQELNQPQHF.

This clone was detected once. The V and J genes are TRBV2 and TRBJ2-3, with 14 bases aligning to TRBD2. Germline-derived CDR1 and CDR2 are SNHLY and FYNNEI. This CDR3 has 15 residues. The V gene end was trimmed by 6 bases and the J gene end by 3 bases; junction bases not matched to a gene: 2. CDR3 DNA sequence: TGTGCCAGCAGGGGGACTAGCGGGGGAACAGATACGCAGTATTTT. It codes for CASRGTSGGTDTQYF.

This chain uses TRBV7-2 with TRBJ2-3; TRBD1 might be the D (7 bases). The V and J ends lost 3 bases and 2 bases respectively, with 15 bases between them. Germline loops: CDR1 SGHTA, CDR2 FQGNSA. This CDR3 has 16 residues. The CDR3 spells CASSFAGTEPTDTQYF. Written as DNA, the CDR3 is TGTGCCAGCAGCTTTGCGGGGACAGAACCCACAGATACGCAGTATTTT.

J is TRBJ2-1 and V is TRBV27; D is perhaps TRBD1 (7 bases). CDR1 and CDR2 from the germline V gene are MNHEY and SMNVEV (reference sequence). This CDR3 has 14 amino acids. Trimming removed 5 bases at V and 1 base at J, with 9 bases between. This CDR3 reads CASSAGGSYNEQFF. CDR3 DNA: TGTGCCAGCAGTGCAGGGGGGTCCTACAATGAGCAGTTCTTC.

This rearrangement joins TRBV5-5 to TRBJ2-1, with 9 bases matching TRBD2. Germline CDR1 SGHKS, CDR2 YYEKEE (reference sequence). The CDR3 consists of 14 residues. V shed 7 bases and J 6 bases; nucleotides not matched to a gene: 8. The CDR3 loop reads CASETGTSLNEQFF. CDR3 nucleotide sequence: TGTGCCAGCGAAACCGGGACTAGCCTCAATGAGCAGTTCTTC.

This clone is a singleton in its sample. The genes are TRBV29-1 and TRBJ2-3; 9 bases are shared with TRBD1. This CDR3 has 14 amino acids. From germline, CDR1 is SQVTM and CDR2 ANQGSEA. V gave up 6 bases and J gave up 2 bases; unmatched junction bases: 6. This CDR3 reads CSVRDRDPTDTQYF. CDR3 sequence (DNA): TGCAGCGTCCGGGACAGGGACCCCACAGATACGCAGTATTTT.

V and J are TRBV7-9 and TRBJ2-2; D unresolved. This CDR3 contains 11 residues. V gave up 4 bases and J gave up 7 bases, with 4 bases separating them. Germline V gives CDR1 SEHNR, CDR2 FQNEAQ (reference sequence). The CDR3 DNA follows: TGTGCCAGCAGCTCCATCGGGGAGCTGTTTTTT. Protein sequence: CASSSIGELFF. Combining the CDR3 with reference TRBV7-9 and TRBJ2-2 gives the whole variable domain DTGVSQNPRHKITKRGQNVTFRCDPISEHNRLYWYRQTLGQGPEFLTYFQNEAQLEKSRLLSDRFSAERPKGSFSTLEIQRTEQGDSAMYLCASSSIGELFFGEGSRLTVL.

The chain joins TRBV5-1 to TRBJ1-2; tentative D call: TRBD1 (6 bases). Germline V gene lookup returns CDR1 SGHRS and CDR2 YFSETQ. CDR3 length: 14 amino acids. V dropped 4 bases and J dropped 2 bases, with 12 bases sitting between them. The CDR3 loop is CASSPDTGNYGYTF. The CDR3 bases are TGCGCCAGCAGCCCGGACACAGGGAACTATGGCTACACCTTC.

V usage is TRBV7-8 and J usage is TRBJ1-1; D is perhaps TRBD1 (6 bases). V was trimmed by 5 bases and J by 4 bases, leaving 20 bases between them. This CDR3 comprises 16 residues. Germline assignment: CDR1 SGHVS and CDR2 FQNEAQ. This CDR3 reads CASSRLGGREGTEAFF. The DNA for the CDR3 is TGTGCCAGCAGCCGCCTGGGGGGCAGGGAGGGCACTGAAGCTTTCTTT.